What follows describes a single T cell receptor beta chain. Its antigen specificity is not known. One base away there is no much larger clone; base qualities are not given. TCRbeta CDR3 regions were amplified from genomic DNA by means of the immunoSEQ Assay, a bias-controlled multiplex PCR. For the original study's pipeline: Nucleated cell counts per sample were estimated from amplification of reference gene primers within the assay. Sequence reads were collapsed and filtered to measure the absolute abundance of every unique TCRbeta CDR3 rearrangement. For each sample, productive Simpson clonality was calculated by taking the square root of Simpson's diversity index across productive rearrangements. TCRdb took this table from immuneACCESS and kept in-frame rearrangements with V and J called. Such tables lack part of the clones; where checked against another copy, unresolved V genes explain under half of the gap, and the rest is unexplained. V and J calls plus clone size are reproduced from that table; the DNA served to infer D and trimming. The sample has over 250,000 clones on record, over 85% of them singletons. The biggest ten clones account for 2% to 3% of the sample.

These data belong to a study of blood T cell repertoires in COVID-19 (dated by TCRdb to 2020 to 2022). Looking at the study overall: Samples from collaborators originated in the United States, Italy and Spain and spanned both the acute and convalescent phases of COVID-19. The prospective study material was composed of cDNA or gDNA derived from T cells, B-cell-depleted T cells, or PBMCs. Deeply sampled blood TCRbeta repertoires from subjects exposed to, actively infected with, or recovered from COVID-19 were included in the dataset. The repertoires were made available in a free public database intended to serve as a resource for research on the immune response to SARS-CoV-2. The samples were drawn from two sources: the first 160 participants of the ongoing ImmuneRACE study, and fewer than 1,500 subjects contributed by 6 global collaborators. The sample metadata nearly always contained a de-identified subject ID, COVID-19 status, age in years and sex. Where available, HLA class I and class II types were obtained from metadata supplied by the sample provider rather than from assay-based typing.

Enrolling through a virtual design, the prospective study's participants ranged in age from roughly 18 to 89 years and lived across 20 to 30 United States geographic areas. Cohort assignment in the prospective study relied on participant-reported clinical history from a screening survey and a study questionnaire. For ImmuneRACE Cohort 3, a participant was defined as recovered based on two consecutive negative NP/OP PCR tests, clearance by a healthcare professional, or resolution of symptoms. In the prospective study, whole blood, serum and a nasopharyngeal or oropharyngeal swab were collected from each participant by mobile phlebotomists. Prospective study participants could optionally give additional blood draws and questionnaires over a roughly two-month period. Prospective study blood samples were shipped either frozen or at room temperature before DNA extraction. The paper's findings and limits, for the study overall: The amount of clinical and demographic metadata varied by source and participant and was provided uncurated.

Sequenced input: PBMCs or T cells enriched from blood (not recorded which). This TCR was sampled from a man aged 55 to 70 who had recovered from COVID-19.

The nucleotides are TGTGCCAGCAGCCCAGGGGTTATCTATGGCTACACCTTC. This yields the protein CASSPGVIYGYTF. The sequence joins TRBV9 to TRBJ1-2, with a weak D call of TRBD1 (6 bases match). Inclusive of the bounding cysteine and phenylalanine, the CDR3 is 13 residues long. The DNA shown is the 39-base CDR3, in frame from base 1. Trimming costs V 4 bases and J 4 bases, and their ends lie 11 bases apart. CDR1 and CDR2, looked up from the germline V gene, are SGDLS and YYNGEE.